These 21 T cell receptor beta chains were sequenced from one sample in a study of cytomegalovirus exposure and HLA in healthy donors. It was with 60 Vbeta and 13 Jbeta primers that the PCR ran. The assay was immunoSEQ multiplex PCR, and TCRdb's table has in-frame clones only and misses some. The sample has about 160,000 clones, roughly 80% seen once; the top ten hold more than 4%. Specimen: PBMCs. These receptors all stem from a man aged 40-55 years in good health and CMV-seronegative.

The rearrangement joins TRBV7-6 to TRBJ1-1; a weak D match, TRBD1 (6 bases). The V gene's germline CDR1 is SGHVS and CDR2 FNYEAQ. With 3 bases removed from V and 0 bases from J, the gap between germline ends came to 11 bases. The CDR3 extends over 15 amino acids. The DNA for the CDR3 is TGTGCCAGCAGCTTGAGGACAGCTCTGAACACTGAAGCTTTCTTT. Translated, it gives CASSLRTALNTEAFF. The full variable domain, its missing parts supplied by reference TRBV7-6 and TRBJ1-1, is GAGVSQSPRYKVTKRGQDVALRCDPISGHVSLYWYRQALGQGPEFLTYFNYEAQQDKSGLPNDRFSAERPEGSISTLTIQRTEQRDSAMYRCASSLRTALNTEAFFGQGTRLTVV.

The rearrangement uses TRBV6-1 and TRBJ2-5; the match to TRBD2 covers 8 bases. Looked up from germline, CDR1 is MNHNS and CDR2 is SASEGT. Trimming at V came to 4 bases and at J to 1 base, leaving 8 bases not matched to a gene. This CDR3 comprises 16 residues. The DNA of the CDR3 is TGTGCCAGCAGTGTAAGATTTAGCGGGGCCCAAGAGACCCAGTACTTC. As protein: CASSVRFSGAQETQYF.

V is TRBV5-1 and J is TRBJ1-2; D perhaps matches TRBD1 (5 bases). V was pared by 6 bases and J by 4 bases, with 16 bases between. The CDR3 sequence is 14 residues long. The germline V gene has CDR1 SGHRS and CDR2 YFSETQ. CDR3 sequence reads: CASTSTDPLYGYTF. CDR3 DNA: TGCGCCAGCACCTCGACAGATCCTCTCTATGGCTACACCTTC.

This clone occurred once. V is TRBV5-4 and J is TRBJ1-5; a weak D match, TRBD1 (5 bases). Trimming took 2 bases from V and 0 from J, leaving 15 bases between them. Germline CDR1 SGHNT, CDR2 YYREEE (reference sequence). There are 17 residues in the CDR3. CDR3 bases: TGTGCCAGCAGCTTCCTTAAGGACAAAGATAGCAATCAGCCCCAGCATTTT. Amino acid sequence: CASSFLKDKDSNQPQHF.

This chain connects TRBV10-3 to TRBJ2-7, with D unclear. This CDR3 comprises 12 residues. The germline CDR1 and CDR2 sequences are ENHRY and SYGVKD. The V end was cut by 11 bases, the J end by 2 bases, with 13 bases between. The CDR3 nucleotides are TGTGCCGTAAAATCAGGAACCTACGAGCAGTACTTC. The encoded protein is CAVKSGTYEQYF.

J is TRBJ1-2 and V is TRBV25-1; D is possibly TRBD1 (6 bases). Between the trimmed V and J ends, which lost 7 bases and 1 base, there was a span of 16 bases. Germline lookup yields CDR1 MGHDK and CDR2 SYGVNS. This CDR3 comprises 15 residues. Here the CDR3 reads CASTSGHYFNYGYTF. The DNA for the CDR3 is TGTGCCAGCACCTCGGGACACTACTTTAACTATGGCTACACCTTC.

The CDR3 sequence is CATGLGNYNEQFF. The DNA for the CDR3 is TGTGCCACCGGACTAGGCAACTACAATGAGCAGTTCTTC. The genes are TRBV19 and TRBJ2-1; 7 positions match TRBD2. The CDR3 consists of 13 residues. J gave up 3 bases and V 10 bases, and 6 bases lay outside the gene matches. Germline V gene sequence: CDR1 LNHDA, CDR2 SQIVND (reference sequence).

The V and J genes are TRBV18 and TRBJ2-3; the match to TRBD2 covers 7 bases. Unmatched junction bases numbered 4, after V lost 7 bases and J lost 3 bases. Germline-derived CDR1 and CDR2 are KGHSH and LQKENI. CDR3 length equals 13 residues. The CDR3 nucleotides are TGTGCCAGCTTGAGGGGAGGGACAGATACGCAGTATTTT. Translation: CASLRGGTDTQYF.

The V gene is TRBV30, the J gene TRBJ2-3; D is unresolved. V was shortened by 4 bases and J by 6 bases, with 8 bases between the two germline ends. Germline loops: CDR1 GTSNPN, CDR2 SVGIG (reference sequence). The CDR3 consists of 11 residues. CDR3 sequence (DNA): TGTGCCTGGACCATCAGGGATACGCAGTATTTT. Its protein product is CAWTIRDTQYF.

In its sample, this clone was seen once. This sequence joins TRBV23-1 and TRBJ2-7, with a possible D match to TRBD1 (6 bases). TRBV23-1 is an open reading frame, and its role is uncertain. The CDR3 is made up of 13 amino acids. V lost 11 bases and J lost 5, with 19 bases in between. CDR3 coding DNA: TGCGCCGTTTATAACCTGGGGGCCCACGAGCAGTACTTC. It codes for CAVYNLGAHEQYF.

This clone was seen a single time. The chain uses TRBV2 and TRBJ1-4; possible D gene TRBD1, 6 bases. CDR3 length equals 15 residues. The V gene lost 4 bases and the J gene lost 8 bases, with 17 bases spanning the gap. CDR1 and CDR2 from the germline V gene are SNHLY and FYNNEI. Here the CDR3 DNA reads TGTGCCAGCAGTGGCGGGGGGACAAAGTCAGAAAAACTGTTTTTT. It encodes CASSGGGTKSEKLFF.

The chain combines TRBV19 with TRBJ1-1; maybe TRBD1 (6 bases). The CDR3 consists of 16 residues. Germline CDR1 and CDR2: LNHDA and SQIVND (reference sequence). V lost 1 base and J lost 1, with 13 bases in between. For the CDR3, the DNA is TGTGCCAGTAGTATAGGACTCCAGGGGAGGAACACTGAAGCTTTCTTT. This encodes CASSIGLQGRNTEAFF. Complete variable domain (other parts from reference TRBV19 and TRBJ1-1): DGGITQSPKYLFRKEGQNVTLSCEQNLNHDAMYWYRQDPGQGLRLIYYSQIVNDFQKGDIAEGYSVSREKKESFPLTVTSAQKNPTAFYLCASSIGLQGRNTEAFFGQGTRLTVV.

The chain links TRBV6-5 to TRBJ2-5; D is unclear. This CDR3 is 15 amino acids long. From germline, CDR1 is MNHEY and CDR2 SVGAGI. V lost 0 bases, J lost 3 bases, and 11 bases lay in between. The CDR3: CASSYSIVQKETQYF. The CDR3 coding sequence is TGTGCCAGCAGTTACTCGATCGTGCAGAAAGAGACCCAGTACTTC.

The CDR3 nucleotides read TGTGCCAGCAGCCCAGGGGGCCAAGAGACCCAGTACTTC. Its protein is CASSPGGQETQYF. The rearrangement joins TRBV6-6 to TRBJ2-5; 7 bases match TRBD1. CDR3 length: 13 amino acids. V lost 6 bases, J lost 1 base, and 2 bases stayed unmatched. From germline, CDR1 is MNHNY and CDR2 SVGAGI (reference sequence).

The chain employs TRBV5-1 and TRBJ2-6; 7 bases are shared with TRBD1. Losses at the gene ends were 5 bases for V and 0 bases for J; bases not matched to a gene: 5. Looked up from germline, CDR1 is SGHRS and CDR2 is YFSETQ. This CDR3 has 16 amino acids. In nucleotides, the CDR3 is TGCGCCAGCAGTGGGACAGCCTTCTCTGGGGCCAACGTCCTGACTTTC. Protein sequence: CASSGTAFSGANVLTF.

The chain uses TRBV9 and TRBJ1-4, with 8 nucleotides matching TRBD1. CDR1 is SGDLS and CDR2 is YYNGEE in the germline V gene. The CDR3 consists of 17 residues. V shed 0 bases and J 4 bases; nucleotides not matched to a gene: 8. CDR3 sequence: CASSVGARDRINEKLFF. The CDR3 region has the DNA TGTGCCAGCAGCGTAGGGGCTAGGGACAGGATTAATGAAAAACTGTTTTTT.

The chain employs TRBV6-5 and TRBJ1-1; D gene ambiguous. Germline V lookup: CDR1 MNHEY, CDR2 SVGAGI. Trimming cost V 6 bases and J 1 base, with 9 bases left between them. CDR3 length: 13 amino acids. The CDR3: CASRSQENTEAFF. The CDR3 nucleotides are TGTGCCAGCAGGTCACAAGAGAACACTGAAGCTTTCTTT.

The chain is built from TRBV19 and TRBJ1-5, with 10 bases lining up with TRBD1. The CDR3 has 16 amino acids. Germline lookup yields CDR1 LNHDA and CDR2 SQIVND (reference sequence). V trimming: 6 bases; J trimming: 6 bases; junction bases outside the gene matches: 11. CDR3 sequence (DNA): TGTGCCAGTAGCCTCGACAGGGGGCGCCTGGGTCAGCCCCAGCATTTT. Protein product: CASSLDRGRLGQPQHF.

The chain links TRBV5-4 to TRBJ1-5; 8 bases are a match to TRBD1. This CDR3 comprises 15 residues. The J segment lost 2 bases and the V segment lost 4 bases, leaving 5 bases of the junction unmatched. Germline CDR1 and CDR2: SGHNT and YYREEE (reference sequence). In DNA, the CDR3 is TGTGCCAGCAGCGCCGGACAGGGACGCAATCAGCCCCAGCATTTT. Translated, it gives CASSAGQGRNQPQHF.

CDR3 sequence: CASTQGPLSYEQYF. CDR3 in DNA: TGTGCCAGTACACAGGGGCCCCTGTCCTACGAGCAGTACTTC. The gene calls are TRBV2 and TRBJ2-7, with TRBD1 matching over 7 bases. CDR1 and CDR2 from the germline V gene are SNHLY and FYNNEI. The CDR3 runs 14 residues. Trimming took 9 bases from V and 1 from J; bases not matched to a gene: 9. The complete variable domain, with remaining parts taken from reference TRBV2 and TRBJ2-7, reads EPEVTQTPSHQVTQMGQEVILRCVPISNHLYFYWYRQILGQKVEFLVSFYNNEISEKSEIFDDQFSVERPDGSNFTLKIRSTKLEDSAMYFCASTQGPLSYEQYFGPGTRLTVT.

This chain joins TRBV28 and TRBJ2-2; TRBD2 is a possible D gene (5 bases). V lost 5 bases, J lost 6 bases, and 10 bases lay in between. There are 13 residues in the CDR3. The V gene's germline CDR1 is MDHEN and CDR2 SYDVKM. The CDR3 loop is CASSTGSAGELFF. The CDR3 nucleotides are TGTGCCAGCAGTACGGGGTCGGCCGGGGAGCTGTTTTTT. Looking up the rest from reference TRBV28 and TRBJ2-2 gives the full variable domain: DVKVTQSSRYLVKRTGEKVFLECVQDMDHENMFWYRQDPGLGLRLIYFSYDVKMKEKGDIPEGYSVSREKKERFSLILESASTNQTSMYLCASSTGSAGELFFGEGSRLTVL.